The following is a T cell receptor (beta chain) sequence with its context. Its antigen is currently unknown. TRB rearrangements spanning V, D and J were amplified using mixed TRB-A/B primers. MiXCR was run by TCRdb on the multiplex PCR reads, yielding one entry per CDR3 protein. Among roughly 5,600 distinct CDR3 sequences listed, around a quarter were seen once. The data belong to a study of T cell repertoires in aging, cancer and after chemotherapy. Study-level information: Glioblastoma patients receiving temozolomide-based therapy gave paired samples before and after chemotherapy. Study-wide results and caveats: No conclusions about immunological memory after chemotherapy can be drawn from the repertoire data. In each cancer cohort, median generation probability increased across chemotherapy, suggesting thymic output rebounded.

Peripheral blood genomic DNA, not sorted cells or RNA, was the template. V dropped 6 bases and J dropped 10 bases, with 16 bases sitting between them. This CDR3 is 13 amino acids long. The sequenced sample was blood. The chain couples TRBV12-3 or TRBV12-4 to TRBJ2-1; no firm D call. This TCR came from a human donor with a solid tumor. The DNA of the CDR3 is TGTGCCAGCAGCCTCGCTTCGGGTGGAGAGCAGTTCTTC. Amino acids: CASSLASGGEQFF.